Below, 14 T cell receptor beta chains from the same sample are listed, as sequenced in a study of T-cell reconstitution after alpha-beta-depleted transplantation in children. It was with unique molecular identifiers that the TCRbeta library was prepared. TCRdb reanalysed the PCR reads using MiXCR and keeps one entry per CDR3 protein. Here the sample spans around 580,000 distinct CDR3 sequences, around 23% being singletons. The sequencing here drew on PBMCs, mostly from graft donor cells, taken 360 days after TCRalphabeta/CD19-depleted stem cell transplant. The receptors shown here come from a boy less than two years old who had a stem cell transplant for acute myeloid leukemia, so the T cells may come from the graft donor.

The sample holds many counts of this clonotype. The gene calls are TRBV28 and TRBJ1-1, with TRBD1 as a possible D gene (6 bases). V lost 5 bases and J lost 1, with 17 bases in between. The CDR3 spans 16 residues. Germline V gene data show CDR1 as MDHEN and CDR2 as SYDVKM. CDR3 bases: TGTGCCAGCAGTCCGCCGACCCCGGGACAGAACACTGAAGCTTTCTTT. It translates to CASSPPTPGQNTEAFF. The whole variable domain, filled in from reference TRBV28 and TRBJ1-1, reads DVKVTQSSRYLVKRTGEKVFLECVQDMDHENMFWYRQDPGLGLRLIYFSYDVKMKEKGDIPEGYSVSREKKERFSLILESASTNQTSMYLCASSPPTPGQNTEAFFGQGTRLTVV.

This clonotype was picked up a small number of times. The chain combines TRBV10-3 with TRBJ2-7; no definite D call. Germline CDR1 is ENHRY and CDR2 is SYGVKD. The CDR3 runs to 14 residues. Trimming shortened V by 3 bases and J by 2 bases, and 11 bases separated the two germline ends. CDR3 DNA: TGTGCCATCAGTGAAGGCCCAGGAGCCTACGAGCAGTACTTC. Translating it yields CAISEGPGAYEQYF.

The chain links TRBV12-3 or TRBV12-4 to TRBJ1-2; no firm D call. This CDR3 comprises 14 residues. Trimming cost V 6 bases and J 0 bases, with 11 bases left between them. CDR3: CASRPPLANYGYTF. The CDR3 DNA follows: TGTGCCAGCAGACCTCCGTTAGCTAACTATGGCTACACCTTC.

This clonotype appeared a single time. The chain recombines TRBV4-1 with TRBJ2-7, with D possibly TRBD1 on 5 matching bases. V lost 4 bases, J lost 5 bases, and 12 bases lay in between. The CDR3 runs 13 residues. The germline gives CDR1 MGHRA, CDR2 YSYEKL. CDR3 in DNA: TGCGCCAGCAGCCGCGCAGGGTACGACGAGCAGTACTTC. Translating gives CASSRAGYDEQYF.

The CDR3, as DNA: TGTGCCAGCAGTTTATGTAAGGGATGCGAGCAGTACTTC. This sequence encodes CASSLCKGCEQYF. The chain recombines TRBV12-3 or TRBV12-4 with TRBJ2-7; no definite D call. The CDR3 loop spans 13 amino acids. The ends were cut back, 2 bases at V and 6 bases at J, with 11 bases in the middle.

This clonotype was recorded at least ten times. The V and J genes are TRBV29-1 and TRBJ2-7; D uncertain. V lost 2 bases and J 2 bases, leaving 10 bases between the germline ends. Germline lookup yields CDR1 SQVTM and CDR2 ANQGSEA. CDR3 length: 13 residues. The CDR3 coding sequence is TGCAGCGTTGAAAGTACCACTCCCTACGAGCAGTACTTC. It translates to CSVESTTPYEQYF.

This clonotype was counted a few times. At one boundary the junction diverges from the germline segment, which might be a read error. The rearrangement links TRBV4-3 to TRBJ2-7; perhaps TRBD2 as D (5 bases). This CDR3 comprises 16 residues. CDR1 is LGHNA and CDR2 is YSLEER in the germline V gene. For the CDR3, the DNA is TGCGCCAGCAGCAAAGAAGGAGGTTTGAGCTCCTACGAGCAGTACTTC. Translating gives CASSKEGGLSSYEQYF.

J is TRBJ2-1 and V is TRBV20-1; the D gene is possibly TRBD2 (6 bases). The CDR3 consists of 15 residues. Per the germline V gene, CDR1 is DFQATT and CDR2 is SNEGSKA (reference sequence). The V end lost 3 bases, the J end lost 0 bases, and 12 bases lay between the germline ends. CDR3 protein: CSASGGRLSYNEQFF. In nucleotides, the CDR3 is TGCAGTGCTAGCGGGGGAAGGCTCTCCTACAATGAGCAGTTCTTC.

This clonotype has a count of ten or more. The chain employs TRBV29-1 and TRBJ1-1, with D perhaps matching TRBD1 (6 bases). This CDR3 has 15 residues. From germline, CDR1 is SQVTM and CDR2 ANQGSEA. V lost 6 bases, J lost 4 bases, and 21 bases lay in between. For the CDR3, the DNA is TGCAGCGTGTCCGGGACAAACCGTCTCGGCACTGAAGCTTTCTTT. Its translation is CSVSGTNRLGTEAFF.

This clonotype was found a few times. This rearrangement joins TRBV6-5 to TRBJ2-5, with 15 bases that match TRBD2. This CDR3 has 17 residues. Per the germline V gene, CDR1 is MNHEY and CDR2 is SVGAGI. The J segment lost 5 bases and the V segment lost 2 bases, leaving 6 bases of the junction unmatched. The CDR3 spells CASSYGLAGGIGETQYF. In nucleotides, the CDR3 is TGTGCCAGCAGTTACGGACTAGCGGGGGGGATAGGGGAGACCCAGTACTTC.

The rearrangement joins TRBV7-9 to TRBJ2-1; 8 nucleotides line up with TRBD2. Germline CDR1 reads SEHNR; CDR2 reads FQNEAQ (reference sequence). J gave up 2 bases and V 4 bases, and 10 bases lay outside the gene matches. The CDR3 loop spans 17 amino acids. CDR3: CASSSYGGAGPYNEQFF. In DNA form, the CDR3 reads TGTGCCAGCAGCTCGTACGGGGGGGCCGGGCCCTACAATGAGCAGTTCTTC.

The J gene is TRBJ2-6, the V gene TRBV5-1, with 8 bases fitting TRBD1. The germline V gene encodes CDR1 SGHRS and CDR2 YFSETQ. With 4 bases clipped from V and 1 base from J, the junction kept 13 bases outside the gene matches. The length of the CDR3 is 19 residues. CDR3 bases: TGCGCCAGCAGCCGGACGGCGGGACAGGATTTTTCTGGGGCCAACGTCCTGACTTTC. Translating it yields CASSRTAGQDFSGANVLTF.

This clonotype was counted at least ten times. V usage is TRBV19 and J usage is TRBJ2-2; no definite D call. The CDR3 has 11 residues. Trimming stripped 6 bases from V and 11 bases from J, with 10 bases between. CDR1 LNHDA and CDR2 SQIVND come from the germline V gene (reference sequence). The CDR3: CASRATVELFF. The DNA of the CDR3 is TGTGCCAGTAGGGCGACTGTTGAGCTGTTTTTT. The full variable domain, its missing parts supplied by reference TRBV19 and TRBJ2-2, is DGGITQSPKYLFRKEGQNVTLSCEQNLNHDAMYWYRQDPGQGLRLIYYSQIVNDFQKGDIAEGYSVSREKKESFPLTVTSAQKNPTAFYLCASRATVELFFGEGSRLTVL.

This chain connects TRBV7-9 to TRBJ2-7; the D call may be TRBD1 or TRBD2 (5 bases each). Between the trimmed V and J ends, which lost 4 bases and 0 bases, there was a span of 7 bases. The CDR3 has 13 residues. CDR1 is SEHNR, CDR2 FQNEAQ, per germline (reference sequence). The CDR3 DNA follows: TGTGCCAGCAGCTCAGGGACCTCCTACGAGCAGTACTTC. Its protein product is CASSSGTSYEQYF.